This TCR beta chain was captured in a study of T-cell reconstitution after alpha-beta-depleted transplantation in children. Study-level findings and limits: Some patients' high day-60 TCRbeta diversity was traced to surviving recipient T cells and thymic progenitors. The study reportedly traced alpha-beta T cells about two months after transplant to several hundred expanded graft clones. The main origin of T-cell counts and diversity one year after transplant was newly produced T cells.

TCRbeta library preparation incorporated unique molecular identifiers. TCRdb re-called the PCR reads through MiXCR, storing one row per CDR3 protein. The top ten clones hold 5% of a sample with around 800,000 distinct CDR3 sequences, about 16% of them seen once. This clonotype showed up just a few times. What it recognizes is unknown. The CDR3 spans 13 residues. With 5 bases removed from V and 1 base from J, the gap between germline ends came to 8 bases. Germline V gene data show CDR1 as SGHVS and CDR2 as FQNEAQ. The V and J genes are TRBV7-8 and TRBJ2-5, with a weak D call TRBD1 (5 bases). This clonotype originated in a male patient younger than 18 who had a stem cell transplant for acute lymphoblastic leukemia, so the T cells may come from the graft donor. The sequencing here drew on PBMCs, mostly from graft donor cells, taken 360 days after TCRalphabeta/CD19-depleted stem cell transplant. The CDR3 sequence is CASSRGFQETQYF. The CDR3 DNA reads TGTGCCAGCAGCAGGGGCTTCCAAGAGACCCAGTACTTC.